These 27 T cell receptor beta chains came from one sample sequenced in a study of T cell responses to AZD1222 COVID-19 vaccine. Repertoires were generated with immunoSEQ multiplex PCR, while TCRdb's copy carries only in-frame clones and drops some. The sample shows 150,000 to 200,000 clones, about nine tenths of them seen only once. This material consisted of peripheral blood, taken on day 0 of AZD1222 vaccination. The receptors shown here come from an adult in good health.

The chain is built from TRBV19 and TRBJ1-2, with a weak D call TRBD1 (6 bases). The V gene's germline CDR1 is LNHDA and CDR2 SQIVND (reference sequence). This CDR3 comprises 12 residues. Trimming removed 7 bases at V and 7 bases at J, with 13 bases between. The CDR3, as DNA: TGTGCCAGTAACACAGGGATAGGTGGCTACACCTTC. Its protein is CASNTGIGGYTF. The variable domain in full, completed from reference TRBV19 and TRBJ1-2, reads DGGITQSPKYLFRKEGQNVTLSCEQNLNHDAMYWYRQDPGQGLRLIYYSQIVNDFQKGDIAEGYSVSREKKESFPLTVTSAQKNPTAFYLCASNTGIGGYTFGSGTRLTVV.

The chain has TRBV10-3 and TRBJ2-5; D may match TRBD1 or TRBD2 (6 bases each). Germline V CDR1 and CDR2: ENHRY, SYGVKD. This CDR3 comprises 16 residues. V was shortened by 4 bases and J by 4 bases, with 19 bases between the two germline ends. This CDR3 reads CAISVIGGGPPETQYF. CDR3 bases: TGTGCCATCAGTGTTATCGGGGGCGGGCCCCCAGAGACCCAGTACTTC.

This chain links TRBV6-5 with TRBJ1-1; D call uncertain. This CDR3 spans 14 amino acids. Germline CDR1 and CDR2: MNHEY and SVGAGI. Trimming shortened V by 7 bases and J by 1 base, and 13 bases separated the two germline ends. CDR3 DNA: TGTGCCAGCACCCTTTCATTACCGAACACTGAAGCTTTCTTT. It specifies CASTLSLPNTEAFF.

The chain links TRBV6-2 or TRBV6-3 to TRBJ1-2; D may be TRBD1 (5 bases). The V gene's germline CDR1 is MNHEY and CDR2 SVGEGT. This CDR3 comprises 12 residues. Trimming removed 6 bases at V and 5 bases at J, with 10 bases between. DNA of the CDR3: TGTGCCAGCAGCCCGACAGAATATGGCTACACCTTC. Its translation: CASSPTEYGYTF.

The rearrangement uses TRBV5-1 and TRBJ2-7; tentative D call: TRBD1 (5 bases). V gave up 0 bases and J gave up 0 bases, with 16 bases separating them. The CDR3 loop spans 17 amino acids. Germline V CDR1 and CDR2: SGHRS, YFSETQ. CDR3 DNA sequence: TGCGCCAGCAGCTTGGGTCTGGGCAGGGCAAGCTCCTACGAGCAGTACTTC. It is translated as CASSLGLGRASSYEQYF.

The genes are TRBV7-9 and TRBJ2-5; D is tentatively TRBD1 or TRBD2 (5 bases each). This CDR3 is 14 amino acids long. Germline CDR1 SEHNR, CDR2 FQNEAQ (reference sequence). Between the trimmed V and J ends, which lost 1 base and 4 bases, there was a span of 10 bases. The CDR3 is CASSLGAGRETQYF. CDR3 bases: TGTGCCAGCAGCTTAGGGGCAGGGAGAGAGACCCAGTACTTC.

The V and J genes are TRBV6-5 and TRBJ1-4; D may be TRBD1 (6 bases). The CDR3 is 15 amino acids. The V gene's germline CDR1 is MNHEY and CDR2 SVGAGI. V lost 6 bases to trimming and J lost 3 bases, with 14 bases between them. CDR3 amino acids: CASRPTGSANEKLFF. The CDR3 DNA reads TGTGCCAGCAGGCCTACAGGGTCGGCTAATGAAAAACTGTTTTTT.

This clone appeared a few times. The chain joins TRBV7-3 to TRBJ2-1; 8 positions match TRBD1. V lost 5 bases to trimming and J lost 1 base; unmatched junction nucleotides: 13. Germline V CDR1 and CDR2: SGHTA, FQGTGA. The length of the CDR3 is 18 residues. The CDR3: CASSLPRGPPGSYNEQFF. The CDR3 DNA follows: TGTGCCAGCAGCCTTCCCAGGGGGCCCCCCGGGTCCTACAATGAGCAGTTCTTC.

This chain joins TRBV5-1 and TRBJ1-6, with 8 nucleotides matching TRBD1. This CDR3 has 17 amino acids. From germline, CDR1 is SGHRS and CDR2 YFSETQ. V gave up 4 bases and J gave up 0 bases; unmatched junction bases: 6. This chain's CDR3 is CASSPAQGDSYNSPLHF. CDR3 bases: TGCGCCAGCAGCCCCGCACAGGGGGACTCCTATAATTCACCCCTCCACTTT.

This chain uses TRBV6-1 with TRBJ2-7; 13 bases match TRBD2. Germline-derived CDR1 and CDR2 are MNHNS and SASEGT. The junction had 3 bases not matched to a gene; V was cut back by 7 bases and J by 3 bases. The CDR3 loop spans 14 amino acids. This CDR3 reads CASTWTSGGYEQYF. CDR3 DNA sequence: TGTGCCAGCACCTGGACTAGCGGGGGCTACGAGCAGTACTTC.

CDR3 in DNA: TGTGCCAGCAGTGAATGGCACACCGGGGAGCTGTTTTTT. This gives the protein CASSEWHTGELFF. The V and J genes are TRBV2 and TRBJ2-2; D not resolved. The germline V gene encodes CDR1 SNHLY and CDR2 FYNNEI. The CDR3 sequence is 13 residues long. The V gene lost 2 bases and the J gene lost 3 bases, with 4 bases spanning the gap.

The chain combines TRBV7-3 with TRBJ2-2; no firm D call. The CDR3 spans 14 residues. Germline V gene sequence: CDR1 SGHTA, CDR2 FQGTGA. With 0 bases removed from V and 4 bases from J, the gap between germline ends came to 6 bases. This CDR3 reads CASSLTSSTGELFF. The DNA of the CDR3 is TGTGCCAGCAGCTTAACGTCATCCACCGGGGAGCTGTTTTTT.

J is TRBJ1-3 and V is TRBV2; the D gene is possibly TRBD1 (6 bases). The CDR3 has 15 amino acids. Deletions cut 5 bases from V and 2 bases from J, with 13 bases between. Germline V gene sequence: CDR1 SNHLY, CDR2 FYNNEI. The CDR3 is CASSLGQNPGNTIYF. As DNA, the CDR3 is TGTGCCAGCAGTTTGGGACAAAATCCTGGAAACACCATATATTTT.

The V gene is TRBV6-6, the J gene TRBJ2-1; 9 nucleotides line up with TRBD1. Germline trimming cut 8 bases from V and 7 bases from J; bases unmatched to any gene: 6. The germline gives CDR1 MNHNY, CDR2 SVGAGI (reference sequence). CDR3 length equals 13 residues. The CDR3: CASRRQGGNEQFF. The CDR3 DNA follows: TGTGCCAGCCGAAGACAGGGGGGGAATGAGCAGTTCTTC.

The V call is TRBV7-2, the J call TRBJ2-1, with TRBD2 matching over 15 bases. The CDR3 is made up of 16 amino acids. The ends lost 6 bases at V and 8 bases at J; junction bases unmatched: 8. Germline V gene sequence: CDR1 SGHTA, CDR2 FQGNSA. The CDR3 is CASSWTSGGVVDEQFF. The DNA of the CDR3 is TGTGCCAGCAGTTGGACTAGCGGGGGGGTCGTGGATGAGCAGTTCTTC.

J is TRBJ1-1 and V is TRBV5-1; D is perhaps TRBD1 (6 bases). Trimming stripped 3 bases from V and 1 base from J, with 13 bases between. This CDR3 has 15 amino acids. Germline CDR1 SGHRS, CDR2 YFSETQ. CDR3 DNA: TGCGCCAGCAGCTCACAGGGCCATTCGAACACTGAAGCTTTCTTT. Translation: CASSSQGHSNTEAFF.

The sample holds a few counts of this clone. The chain couples TRBV29-1 to TRBJ2-4; D may be TRBD1 or TRBD2 (6 bases each). The CDR3 consists of 15 residues. The germline V gene has CDR1 SQVTM and CDR2 ANQGSEA. The V and J ends lost 4 bases and 8 bases respectively, with 21 bases between them. CDR3 DNA sequence: TGCAGCGTTGGTCTAGCTAAGGGGGGATGGGACATTCAGTACTTC. Protein: CSVGLAKGGWDIQYF.

V gene TRBV7-3 combines with J gene TRBJ2-3; D could derive from TRBD1 or TRBD2 (6 bases each). The CDR3 has 14 amino acids. Trimming removed 1 base at V and 6 bases at J, with 11 bases between. CDR1 SGHTA and CDR2 FQGTGA come from the germline V gene. In DNA, the CDR3 is TGTGCCAGCAGCTTAAAAGGGGGGCCGGATACGCAGTATTTT. Its translation: CASSLKGGPDTQYF.

The genes are TRBV14 and TRBJ1-6, with D hard to call. Trimming removed 0 bases from V and 14 bases from J, with 11 bases in between. This CDR3 comprises 13 residues. CDR1 is SGHDN and CDR2 is FVKESK in the germline V gene. The CDR3, as DNA: TGTGCCAGCAGCCAAGAATTTAATTCGGCCCTCCACTTT. Its translation: CASSQEFNSALHF.

CDR3 sequence: CASSLERGDAGTEAFF. The CDR3 DNA reads TGTGCCAGCAGCTTAGAGAGAGGGGACGCTGGCACTGAAGCTTTCTTT. The chain uses TRBV7-4 and TRBJ1-1, with D maybe TRBD1 (5 bases). Trimming shortened V by 1 base and J by 4 bases, and 16 bases separated the two germline ends. Germline CDR1 and CDR2: SGHVT and SQSDAQ. This CDR3 has 16 residues.

This clone was detected once. The chain links TRBV18 to TRBJ1-3; D is possibly TRBD1 (5 bases). Germline values: CDR1 KGHSH, CDR2 LQKENI. Trimming pared 3 bases from V and 0 bases from J, leaving 9 bases between. This CDR3 contains 15 residues. The CDR3 loop is CASSPPGLSGNTIYF. CDR3 DNA: TGTGCCAGCTCACCTCCGGGACTCTCTGGAAACACCATATATTTT. Filled out from reference TRBV18 and TRBJ1-3, the complete variable domain reads NAGVMQNPRHLVRRRGQEARLRCSPMKGHSHVYWYRQLPEEGLKFMVYLQKENIIDESGMPKERFSAEFPKEGPSILRIQQVVRGDSAAYFCASSPPGLSGNTIYFGEGSWLTVV.

The rearrangement links TRBV29-1 to TRBJ1-1; the D gene is possibly TRBD1 (6 bases). Germline V lookup: CDR1 SQVTM, CDR2 ANQGSEA. This CDR3 has 12 residues. Trimming removed 4 bases at V and 4 bases at J, with 10 bases between. DNA of the CDR3: TGCAGCGTTGTTCAGGGGATCACTGAAGCTTTCTTT. Translating gives CSVVQGITEAFF.

CDR3 sequence reads: CASSSPPINYGYTF. The CDR3 DNA is TGTGCCAGCAGTTCCCCCCCCATTAACTATGGCTACACCTTC. This chain connects TRBV28 to TRBJ1-2; D unresolved. Germline V gene sequence: CDR1 MDHEN, CDR2 SYDVKM. The CDR3 extends over 14 amino acids. V lost 4 bases to trimming and J lost 1 base, with 10 bases between them.

This rearrangement joins TRBV4-2 to TRBJ1-3; D ambiguous. V was cut by 4 bases and J by 4 bases, with 8 bases left in between. The CDR3 consists of 13 residues. CDR1 LGHNA and CDR2 YNFKEQ come from the germline V gene. CDR3 loop: CASSPQEGNTIYF. For the CDR3, the DNA is TGTGCCAGCAGCCCCCAGGAGGGAAACACCATATATTTT.

This chain joins TRBV7-9 and TRBJ2-3; D is unclear. Per germline, CDR1 SEHNR and CDR2 FQNEAQ (reference sequence). The ends were cut back, 5 bases at V and 4 bases at J, with 7 bases in the middle. This CDR3 region has 12 residues. The CDR3 spells CASSPDADTQYF. The CDR3 coding sequence is TGTGCCAGCAGCCCAGACGCAGATACGCAGTATTTT.

This clone was observed a few times. J is TRBJ2-2 and V is TRBV27; TRBD1 might be the D (6 bases). The V gene lost 3 bases and the J gene lost 4 bases, with 9 bases spanning the gap. The CDR3 has 14 amino acids. In germline, CDR1 is MNHEY, CDR2 SMNVEV (reference sequence). This chain's CDR3 is CASSFTGLTGELFF. The CDR3 DNA sequence: TGTGCCAGCAGTTTTACAGGGCTCACCGGGGAGCTGTTTTTT.

The CDR3 here is CASSLMQGGWEGQFF. CDR3 sequence (DNA): TGTGCCAGCAGCTTAATGCAGGGAGGATGGGAGGGGCAGTTCTTC. The chain links TRBV7-2 to TRBJ2-1; 7 bases fit TRBD2. The CDR3 length is 15 residues. Germline CDR1 and CDR2: SGHTA and FQGNSA. V lost 2 bases, J lost 12 bases, and 13 bases stayed unmatched.